This TCR beta chain was documented in a study of cytotoxic CD8 clonotypes in ibrutinib-treated CLL. Germline V gene lookup returns CDR1 SGHRS and CDR2 YFSETQ. This CDR3 has 15 residues. V trimming: 4 bases; J trimming: 9 bases; junction bases outside the gene matches: 8. Investigators sought sequencing depths of between 1 in 200,000 and 1 in 1 million T cells. Sequencing was performed with immunoSEQ multiplex PCR; in TCRdb, only in-frame clones are kept and a portion is missing. This sample yields approximately 150,000 clones, of which roughly 80% are seen a single time; about 4.5% belongs to the top ten. Findings and caveats of the study: Clonality correlated strongly with circulating CD8+ T cells and exceeded age-matched healthy donors at baseline.

There are a few counts of this clone. Its cognate antigen is unknown. This receptor was identified in a human donor with chronic lymphocytic leukemia. This chain uses TRBV5-1 with TRBJ2-1; 12 bases are a match to TRBD2. The material sequenced was PBMCs, taken after 24 months of ibrutinib treatment. CDR3 coding DNA: TGCGCCAGCAGCACCGGACTAGCGGGATTCTCTGAGCAGTTCTTC. Amino acid sequence: CASSTGLAGFSEQFF.